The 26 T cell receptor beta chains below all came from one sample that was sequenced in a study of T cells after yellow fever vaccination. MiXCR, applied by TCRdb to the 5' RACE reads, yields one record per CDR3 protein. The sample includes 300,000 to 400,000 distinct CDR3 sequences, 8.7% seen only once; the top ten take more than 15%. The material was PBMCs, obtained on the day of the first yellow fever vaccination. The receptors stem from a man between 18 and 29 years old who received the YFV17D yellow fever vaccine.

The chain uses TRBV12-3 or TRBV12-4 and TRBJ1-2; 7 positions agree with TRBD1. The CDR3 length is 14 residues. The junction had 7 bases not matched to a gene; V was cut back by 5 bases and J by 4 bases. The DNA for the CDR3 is TGTGCCAGCAGTGGGGGGACAGTTTCCTATGGCTACACCTTC. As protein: CASSGGTVSYGYTF.

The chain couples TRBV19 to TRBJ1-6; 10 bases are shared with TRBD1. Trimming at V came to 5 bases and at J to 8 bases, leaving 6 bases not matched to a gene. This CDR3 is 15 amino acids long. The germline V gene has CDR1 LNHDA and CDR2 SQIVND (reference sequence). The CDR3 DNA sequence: TGTGCCAGTAGTGGGACAGGGGAGGAGGATTCACCCCTCCACTTT. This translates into CASSGTGEEDSPLHF.

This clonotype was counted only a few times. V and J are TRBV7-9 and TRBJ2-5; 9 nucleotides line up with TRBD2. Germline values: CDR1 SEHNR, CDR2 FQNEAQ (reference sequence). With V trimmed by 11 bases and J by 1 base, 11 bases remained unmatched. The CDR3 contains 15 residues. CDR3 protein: CAATAASGVQETQYF. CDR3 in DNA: TGTGCCGCGACGGCCGCTAGCGGGGTCCAAGAGACCCAGTACTTC.

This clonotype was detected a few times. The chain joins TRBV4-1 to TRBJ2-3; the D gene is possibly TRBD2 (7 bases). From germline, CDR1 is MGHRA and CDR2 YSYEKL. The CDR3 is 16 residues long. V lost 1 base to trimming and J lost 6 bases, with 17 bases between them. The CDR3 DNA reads TGCGCCAGCAGCCAAGTTAATTCTCGGGGGGCGGATACGCAGTATTTT. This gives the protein CASSQVNSRGADTQYF.

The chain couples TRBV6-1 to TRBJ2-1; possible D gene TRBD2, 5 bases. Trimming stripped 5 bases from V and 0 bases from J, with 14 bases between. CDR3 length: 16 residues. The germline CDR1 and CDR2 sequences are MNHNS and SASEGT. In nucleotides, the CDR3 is TGTGCCAGCAGTCGGACCCCGGGGAGCTCCTACAATGAGCAGTTCTTC. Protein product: CASSRTPGSSYNEQFF.

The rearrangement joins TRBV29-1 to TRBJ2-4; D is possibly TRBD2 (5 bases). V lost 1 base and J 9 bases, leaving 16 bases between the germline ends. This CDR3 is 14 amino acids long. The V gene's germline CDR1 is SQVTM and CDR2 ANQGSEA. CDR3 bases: TGCAGCGTTGAAGGAGGTCACAAAGGAGGCATTCAGTACTTC. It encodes CSVEGGHKGGIQYF.

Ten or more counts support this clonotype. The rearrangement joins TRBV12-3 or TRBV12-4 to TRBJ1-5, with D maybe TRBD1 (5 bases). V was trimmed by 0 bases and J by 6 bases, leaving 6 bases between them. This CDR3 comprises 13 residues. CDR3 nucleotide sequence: TGTGCCAGCAGTTTAGCGGGACGTCAGCCCCAGCATTTT. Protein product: CASSLAGRQPQHF.

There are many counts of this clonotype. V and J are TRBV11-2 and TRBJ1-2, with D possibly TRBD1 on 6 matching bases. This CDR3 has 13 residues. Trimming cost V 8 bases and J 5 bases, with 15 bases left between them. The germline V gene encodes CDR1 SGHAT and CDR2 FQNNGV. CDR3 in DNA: TGTGCCAGCCGGGGGGCCGGTGAATATGGCTACACCTTC. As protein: CASRGAGEYGYTF.

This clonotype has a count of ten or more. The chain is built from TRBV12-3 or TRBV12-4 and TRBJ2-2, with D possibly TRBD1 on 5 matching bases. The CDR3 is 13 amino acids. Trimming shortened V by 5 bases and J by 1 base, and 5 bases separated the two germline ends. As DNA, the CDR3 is TGTGCCAGCAGTACAGGGAACACCGGGGAGCTGTTTTTT. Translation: CASSTGNTGELFF.

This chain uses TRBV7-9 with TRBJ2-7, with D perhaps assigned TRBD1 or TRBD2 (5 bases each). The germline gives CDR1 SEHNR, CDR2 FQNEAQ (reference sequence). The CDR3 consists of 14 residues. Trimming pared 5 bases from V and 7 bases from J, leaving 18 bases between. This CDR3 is CASSTTGTAGEQYF. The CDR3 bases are TGTGCCAGCAGCACAACCGGGACGGCCGGGGAGCAGTACTTC.

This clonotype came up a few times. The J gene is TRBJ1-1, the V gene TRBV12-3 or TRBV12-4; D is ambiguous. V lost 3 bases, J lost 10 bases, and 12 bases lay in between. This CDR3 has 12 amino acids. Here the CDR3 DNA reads TGTGCCAGCAGTTTTGGGCAGGTGAGAGCTTTCTTT. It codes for CASSFGQVRAFF.

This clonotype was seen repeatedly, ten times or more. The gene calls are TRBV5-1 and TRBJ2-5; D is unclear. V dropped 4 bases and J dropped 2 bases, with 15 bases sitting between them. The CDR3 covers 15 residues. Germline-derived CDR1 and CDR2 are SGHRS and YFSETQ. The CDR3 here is CASSLRTRSQETQYF. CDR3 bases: TGCGCCAGCAGCCTCCGGACCCGTAGTCAAGAGACCCAGTACTTC.

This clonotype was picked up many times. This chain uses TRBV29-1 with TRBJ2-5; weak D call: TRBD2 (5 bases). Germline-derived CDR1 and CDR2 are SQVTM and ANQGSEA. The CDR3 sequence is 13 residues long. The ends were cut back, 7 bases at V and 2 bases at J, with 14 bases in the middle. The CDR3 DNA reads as TGCAGCGCCGCTCGAGGGAATCAAGAGACCCAGTACTTC. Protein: CSAARGNQETQYF.

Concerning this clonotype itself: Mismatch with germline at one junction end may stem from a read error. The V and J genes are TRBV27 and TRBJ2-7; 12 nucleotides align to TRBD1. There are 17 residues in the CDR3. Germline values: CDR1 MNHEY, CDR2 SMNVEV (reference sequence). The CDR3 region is CACSLGTGTGGYYEQYF. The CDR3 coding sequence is TGTGCCTGCAGTTTAGGGACCGGGACAGGGGGCTACTACGAGCAGTACTTC.

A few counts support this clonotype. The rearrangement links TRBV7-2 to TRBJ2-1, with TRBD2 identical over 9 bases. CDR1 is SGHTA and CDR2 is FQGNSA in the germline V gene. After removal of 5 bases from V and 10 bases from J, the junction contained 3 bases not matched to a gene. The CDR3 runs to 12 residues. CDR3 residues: CASSKGTSEQFF. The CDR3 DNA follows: TGTGCCAGCAGCAAAGGGACTAGCGAGCAGTTCTTC.

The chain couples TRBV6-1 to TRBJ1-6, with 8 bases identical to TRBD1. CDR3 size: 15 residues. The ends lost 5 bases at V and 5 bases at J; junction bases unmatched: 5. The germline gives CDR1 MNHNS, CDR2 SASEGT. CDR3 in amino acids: CASSRPQGDNSPLHF. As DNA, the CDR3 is TGTGCCAGCAGTCGACCACAGGGGGATAATTCACCCCTCCACTTT.

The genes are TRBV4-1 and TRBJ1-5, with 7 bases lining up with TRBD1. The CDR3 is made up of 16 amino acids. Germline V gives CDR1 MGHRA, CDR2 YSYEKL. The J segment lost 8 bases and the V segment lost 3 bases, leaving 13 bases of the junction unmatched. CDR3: CASSQGPGTVIEPQHF. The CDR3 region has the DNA TGCGCCAGCAGCCAGGGCCCGGGGACAGTAATAGAGCCCCAGCATTTT.

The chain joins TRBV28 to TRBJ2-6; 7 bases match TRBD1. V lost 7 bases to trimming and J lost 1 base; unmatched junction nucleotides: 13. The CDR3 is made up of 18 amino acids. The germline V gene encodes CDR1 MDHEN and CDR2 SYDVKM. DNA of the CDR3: TGTGCCAGCACCCCGGGCCCAGGGGGTGGATCTGGGGCCAACGTCCTGACTTTC. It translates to CASTPGPGGGSGANVLTF.

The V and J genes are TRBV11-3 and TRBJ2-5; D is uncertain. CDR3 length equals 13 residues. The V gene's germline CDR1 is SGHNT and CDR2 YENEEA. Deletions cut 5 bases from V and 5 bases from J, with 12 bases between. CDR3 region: CASSLRHSETQYF. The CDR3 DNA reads TGTGCCAGCAGCCTCCGACACTCCGAGACCCAGTACTTC. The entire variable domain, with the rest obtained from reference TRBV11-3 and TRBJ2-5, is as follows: EAGVVQSPRYKIIEKKQPVAFWCNPISGHNTLYWYLQNLGQGPELLIRYENEEAVDDSQLPKDRFSAERLKGVDSTLKIQPAELGDSAVYLCASSLRHSETQYFGPGTRLLVL.

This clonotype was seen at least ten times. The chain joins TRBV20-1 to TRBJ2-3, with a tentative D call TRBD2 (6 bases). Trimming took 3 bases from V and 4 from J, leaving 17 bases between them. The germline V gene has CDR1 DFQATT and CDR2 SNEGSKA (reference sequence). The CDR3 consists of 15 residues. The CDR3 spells CSARADYSFADTQYF. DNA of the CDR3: TGCAGTGCTAGGGCGGACTATAGTTTTGCAGATACGCAGTATTTT.

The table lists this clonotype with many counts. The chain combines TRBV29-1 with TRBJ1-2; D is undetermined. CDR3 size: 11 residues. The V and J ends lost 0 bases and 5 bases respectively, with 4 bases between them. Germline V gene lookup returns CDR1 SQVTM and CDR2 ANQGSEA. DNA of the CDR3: TGCAGCGTTGAAGAAGGGTATGGCTACACCTTC. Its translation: CSVEEGYGYTF.

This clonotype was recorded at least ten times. The CDR3 here is CASSSRGAGELFF. In DNA, the CDR3 is TGTGCCAGTAGTAGTAGGGGCGCCGGGGAGCTGTTTTTT. J is TRBJ2-2 and V is TRBV19; D might be TRBD1 (5 bases). Trimming removed 4 bases at V and 6 bases at J, with 9 bases between. The length of the CDR3 is 13 residues. CDR1 and CDR2 from the germline V gene are LNHDA and SQIVND (reference sequence).

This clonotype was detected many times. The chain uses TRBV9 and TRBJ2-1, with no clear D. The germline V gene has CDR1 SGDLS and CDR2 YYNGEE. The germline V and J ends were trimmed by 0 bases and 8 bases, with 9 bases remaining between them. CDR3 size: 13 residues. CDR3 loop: CASSVGPRDEQFF. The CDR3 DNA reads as TGTGCCAGCAGCGTAGGCCCCCGGGATGAGCAGTTCTTC.

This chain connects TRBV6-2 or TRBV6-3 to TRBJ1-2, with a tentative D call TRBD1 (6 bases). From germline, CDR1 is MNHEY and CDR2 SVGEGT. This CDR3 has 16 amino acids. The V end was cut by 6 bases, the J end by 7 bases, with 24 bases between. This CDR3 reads CASSPLGGGARRGYTF. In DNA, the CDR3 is TGTGCCAGCAGCCCTCTCGGGGGGGGCGCACGTCGTGGCTACACCTTC.

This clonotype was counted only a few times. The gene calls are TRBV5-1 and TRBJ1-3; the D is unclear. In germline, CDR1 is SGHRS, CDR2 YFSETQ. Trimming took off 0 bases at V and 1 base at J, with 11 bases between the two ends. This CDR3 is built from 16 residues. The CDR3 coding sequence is TGCGCCAGCAGCTTGGCCGACCGAGATTCTGGAAACACCATATATTTT. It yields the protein CASSLADRDSGNTIYF.

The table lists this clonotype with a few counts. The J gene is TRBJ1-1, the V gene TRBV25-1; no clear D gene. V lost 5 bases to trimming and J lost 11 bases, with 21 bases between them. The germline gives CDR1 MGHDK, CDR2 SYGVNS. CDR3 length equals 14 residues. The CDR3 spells CASSPGGLSTPAFF. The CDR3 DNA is TGTGCCAGCAGTCCCGGAGGACTTTCCACCCCCGCTTTCTTT.